At least ten counts were recorded for the clone carrying this TCR beta chain. Its antigen is currently unknown. In making TCR cDNA, 5'RACE template switching added a universal primer site and UMIs to it. TCRdb recomputed calls from the 5' RACE reads with MiXCR, one row per CDR3 protein. Among around 140,000 distinct CDR3 sequences listed, under 7% were seen once. The sample comes from a study of T cells after yellow fever vaccination. The overall study: Fractions containing few cells were prepared with SMART-Seq v4 Ultra Low Input. General study results and limits: Once the booster was given, most primary-vaccination clones reappeared, at approximately 97% for CD4 and 88% for CD8. One caveat is that FACS-sorted repertoires could contain abundant clonotypes contaminating from the bulk population.

V was shortened by 2 bases and J by 5 bases, with 9 bases between the two germline ends. This CDR3 has 13 amino acids. Per germline, CDR1 MNHEY and CDR2 SVGAGI. This clonotype originated in a man aged 25 to 45 who received the YFV17D yellow fever vaccine. The chain links TRBV6-5 to TRBJ1-2; no reliable D call. The material was CD4+ T cells sorted from PBMCs, obtained 10 days after the yellow fever booster vaccination. The CDR3 nucleotides read TGTGCCAGCAGTTACACACGTGGGTATGGCTACACCTTC. Protein: CASSYTRGYGYTF.